This T cell receptor (beta chain) was profiled in a study of blood T cell repertoires in COVID-19. In the study overall: Spain, Italy and the United States supplied samples that represented acute and convalescent COVID-19. T cells, B-cell-depleted T cells, or PBMCs supplied cDNA or gDNA.

The CDR3 totals 15 residues. Per germline, CDR1 MNHEY and CDR2 SVGAGI. J was trimmed by 3 bases and V by 4 bases; bases with no gene match: 7. Per the original methods: By means of reference gene primer amplification, nucleated cell counts were estimated. Sequencing was performed with immunoSEQ multiplex PCR; in TCRdb, only in-frame clones are kept and a portion is missing. V, J and clone size reflect that table, while D and trimming were determined from the DNA. This sample yields about 130,000 clones, of which 80% are seen a single time; approximately 2% belongs to the top ten. The source of this sequence is a man aged 65-85 years with acute or convalescent COVID-19. The source material was peripheral blood. V usage is TRBV6-5 and J usage is TRBJ1-2, with TRBD1 matching over 8 bases. CDR3 in amino acids: CASSSDRGWDYGYTF. For the CDR3, the DNA is TGTGCCAGCAGTTCCGACAGGGGATGGGACTATGGCTACACCTTC.